A single sample gave rise to the 9 T cell receptor beta chains below, sequenced in a study of shared clonotypes between healthy human individuals. Using immunoSEQ multiplex PCR, the repertoire was profiled, and TCRdb retains in-frame clones only, with some absent. The sample lists approximately 2,300,000 clones; less than 95% were seen once. The sample comprised naive CD4+ T cells from PBMCs. Described subset: CD45RA+ positively selected. These receptors all come from a man younger than 30 in good health. Some clones in this sample may be carry-over from other donors' samples.

For this clone: The same CDR3 also results from other DNA sequences found in this sample. The rearrangement links TRBV18 to TRBJ2-2, with TRBD1 matching over 7 bases. Germline lookup yields CDR1 KGHSH and CDR2 LQKENI. The V segment lost 4 bases and the J segment 2 bases; nucleotides outside the gene matches: 4. The CDR3 is 15 amino acids. The CDR3 coding sequence is TGTGCCAGCTCACTGGGACAGATTAACACCGGGGAGCTGTTTTTT. It yields the protein CASSLGQINTGELFF.

The CDR3 bases are TGTGCCAGTCGGAAGGCTGGAAACACCATATATTTT. It is translated as CASRKAGNTIYF. The V gene is TRBV19, the J gene TRBJ1-3, with D uncertain. V shed 8 bases and J shed 2 bases, with 7 bases lying between them. CDR3 length equals 12 residues. Germline V gene data show CDR1 as LNHDA and CDR2 as SQIVND (reference sequence).

In DNA form, the CDR3 reads TGCGCCAGCAGCCTTATGACAGGGGGCACCTACAATGAGCAGTTCTTC. Residues: CASSLMTGGTYNEQFF. This sequence joins TRBV5-1 and TRBJ2-1, with TRBD1 matching over 10 bases. The germline CDR1 and CDR2 sequences are SGHRS and YFSETQ. The CDR3 runs to 16 residues. V lost 4 bases to trimming and J lost 2 bases; unmatched junction nucleotides: 6.

This chain connects TRBV28 to TRBJ2-5, with D tentatively TRBD1 (5 bases). Germline V CDR1 and CDR2: MDHEN, SYDVKM. The CDR3 is made up of 14 amino acids. Deletions cut 5 bases from V and 5 bases from J, with 15 bases between. The CDR3 DNA is TGTGCCAGCAGTCCTCAGGGCTTTCACGAGACCCAGTACTTC. Amino acid sequence: CASSPQGFHETQYF.

The gene calls are TRBV4-2 and TRBJ2-2, with 8 bases fitting TRBD1. Germline loops: CDR1 LGHNA, CDR2 YNFKEQ. The CDR3 loop spans 16 amino acids. Trimming removed 2 bases from V and 1 base from J; junction bases left unmatched: 3. The CDR3 sequence is CASSQIGTGNTGELFF. CDR3 sequence (DNA): TGTGCCAGCAGCCAAATCGGGACAGGGAACACCGGGGAGCTGTTTTTT.

Points on this clone: This same CDR3 is encoded by further DNA sequences in the sample. The chain employs TRBV30 and TRBJ2-1; 7 bases match TRBD2. Trimming removed 0 bases from V and 6 bases from J; junction bases left unmatched: 5. Germline V lookup: CDR1 GTSNPN, CDR2 SVGIG (reference sequence). This CDR3 is 14 amino acids long. CDR3 bases: TGTGCCTGGAGTGTGGGCGGGAGTCTCAATGAGCAGTTCTTC. Amino acids: CAWSVGGSLNEQFF.

The gene calls are TRBV6-1 and TRBJ2-2; 11 positions match TRBD2. V lost 6 bases, J lost 6 bases, and 6 bases stayed unmatched. Germline CDR1 is MNHNS and CDR2 is SASEGT. The CDR3 totals 15 residues. In DNA, the CDR3 is TGTGCCAGCAGCCCCGGGACTAGCGGACCCGGGGAGCTGTTTTTT. Its translation is CASSPGTSGPGELFF.

The chain is built from TRBV28 and TRBJ1-2; D unclear. Germline V lookup: CDR1 MDHEN, CDR2 SYDVKM. Trimming took off 7 bases at V and 8 bases at J, with 14 bases between the two ends. The CDR3 has 12 residues. The DNA for the CDR3 is TGTGCCAGCAACCTGGGGAAGCGGGGCTACACCTTC. This sequence encodes CASNLGKRGYTF.

The genes are TRBV5-1 and TRBJ1-2; D unclear. Between the trimmed V and J ends, which lost 0 bases and 6 bases, there was a span of 24 bases. CDR3 length equals 18 residues. Germline CDR1 is SGHRS and CDR2 is YFSETQ. This chain's CDR3 is CASSLAVAEQRLVDGYTF. Written as DNA, the CDR3 is TGCGCCAGCAGCTTGGCCGTGGCGGAACAGAGGTTGGTTGATGGCTACACCTTC.